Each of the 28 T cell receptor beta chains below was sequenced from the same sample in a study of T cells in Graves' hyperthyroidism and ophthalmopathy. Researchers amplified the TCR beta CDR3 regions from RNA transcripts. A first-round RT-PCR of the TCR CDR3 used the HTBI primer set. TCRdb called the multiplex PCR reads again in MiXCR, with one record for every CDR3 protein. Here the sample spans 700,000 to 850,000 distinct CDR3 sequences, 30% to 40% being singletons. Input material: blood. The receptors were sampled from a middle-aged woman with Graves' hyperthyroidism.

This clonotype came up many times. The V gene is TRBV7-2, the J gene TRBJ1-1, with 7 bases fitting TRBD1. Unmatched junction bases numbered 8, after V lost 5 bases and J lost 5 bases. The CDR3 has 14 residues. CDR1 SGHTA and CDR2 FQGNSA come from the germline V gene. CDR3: CASSPRQGRTEAFF. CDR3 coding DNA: TGTGCCAGCAGCCCGCGACAGGGTAGAACTGAAGCTTTCTTT.

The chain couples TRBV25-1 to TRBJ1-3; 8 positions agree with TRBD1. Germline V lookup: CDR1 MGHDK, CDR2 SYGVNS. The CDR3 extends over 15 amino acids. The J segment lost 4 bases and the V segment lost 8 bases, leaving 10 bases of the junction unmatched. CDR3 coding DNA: TGTGCCAGCTTTCGCAGGGGGCGCTCCGGAAACACCATATATTTT. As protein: CASFRRGRSGNTIYF.

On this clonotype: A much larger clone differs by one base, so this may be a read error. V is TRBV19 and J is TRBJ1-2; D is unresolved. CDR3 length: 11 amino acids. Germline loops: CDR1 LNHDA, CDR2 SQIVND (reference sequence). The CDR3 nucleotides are TGTGCCAGTAGTATCGGGCAAGGCTACGCCTTC. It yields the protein CASSIGQGYAF.

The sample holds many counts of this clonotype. DNA of the CDR3: TGCAGTGCTGAGCGACAGGGGGAGACCCAGTACTTC. It encodes CSAERQGETQYF. V usage is TRBV20-1 and J usage is TRBJ2-5; 8 positions agree with TRBD1. The CDR3 is 12 residues long. CDR1 is DFQATT and CDR2 is SNEGSKA in the germline V gene (reference sequence). V was pared by 5 bases and J by 5 bases, with 4 bases of the junction left unmatched.

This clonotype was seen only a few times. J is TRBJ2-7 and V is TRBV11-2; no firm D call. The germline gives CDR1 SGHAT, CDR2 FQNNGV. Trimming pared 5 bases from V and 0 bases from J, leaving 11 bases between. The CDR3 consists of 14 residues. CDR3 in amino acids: CASSPGRNSYEQYF. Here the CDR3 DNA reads TGTGCCAGCAGCCCCGGACGGAACTCCTACGAGCAGTACTTC.

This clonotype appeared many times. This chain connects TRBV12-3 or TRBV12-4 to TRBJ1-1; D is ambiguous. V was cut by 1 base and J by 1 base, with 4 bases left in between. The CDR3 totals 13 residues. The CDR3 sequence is CASSLEENTEAFF. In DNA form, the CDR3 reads TGTGCCAGCAGTTTAGAGGAGAACACTGAAGCTTTCTTT.

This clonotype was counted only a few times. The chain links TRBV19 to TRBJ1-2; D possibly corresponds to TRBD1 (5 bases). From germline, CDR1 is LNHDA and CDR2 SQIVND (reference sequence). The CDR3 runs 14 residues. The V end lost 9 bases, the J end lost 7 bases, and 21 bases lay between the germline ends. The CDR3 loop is CASSRAGTRAGYTF. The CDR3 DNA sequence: TGTGCCAGCAGTCGAGCCGGGACGCGGGCTGGCTACACCTTC.

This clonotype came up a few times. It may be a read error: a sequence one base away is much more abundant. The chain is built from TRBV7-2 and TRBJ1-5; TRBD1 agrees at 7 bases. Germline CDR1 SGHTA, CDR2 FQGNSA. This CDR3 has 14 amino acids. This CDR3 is CANSPTGQGQPQHF. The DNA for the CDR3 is TGTGCCAACAGCCCGACAGGGCAGGGTCAGCCCCAGCATTTT.

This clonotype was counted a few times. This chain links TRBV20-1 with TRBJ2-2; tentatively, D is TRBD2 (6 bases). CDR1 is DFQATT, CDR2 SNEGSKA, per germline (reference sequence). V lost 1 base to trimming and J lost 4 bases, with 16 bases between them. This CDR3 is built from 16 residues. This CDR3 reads CSARGHGGSGTGELFF. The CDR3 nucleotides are TGCAGTGCTAGAGGTCATGGGGGGTCAGGCACCGGGGAGCTGTTTTTT.

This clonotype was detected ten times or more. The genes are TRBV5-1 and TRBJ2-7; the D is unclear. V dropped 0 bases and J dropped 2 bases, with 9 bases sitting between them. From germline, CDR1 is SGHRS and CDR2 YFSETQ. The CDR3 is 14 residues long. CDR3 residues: CASSLVAETYEQYF. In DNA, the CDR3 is TGCGCCAGCAGCTTGGTGGCGGAGACCTACGAGCAGTACTTC.

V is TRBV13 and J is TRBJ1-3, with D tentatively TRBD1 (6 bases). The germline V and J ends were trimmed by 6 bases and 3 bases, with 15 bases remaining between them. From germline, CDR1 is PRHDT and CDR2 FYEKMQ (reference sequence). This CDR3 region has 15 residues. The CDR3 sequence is CASRPTGSGGNTIYF. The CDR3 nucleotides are TGTGCCAGCAGGCCGACAGGATCGGGTGGAAACACCATATATTTT.

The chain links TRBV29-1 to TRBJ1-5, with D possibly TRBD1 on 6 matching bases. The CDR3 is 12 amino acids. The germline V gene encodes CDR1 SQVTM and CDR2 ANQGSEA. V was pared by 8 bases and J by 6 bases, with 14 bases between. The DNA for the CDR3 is TGCAGCTTAGTCAGGGGTGGTCAGCCCCAGCATTTT. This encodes CSLVRGGQPQHF.

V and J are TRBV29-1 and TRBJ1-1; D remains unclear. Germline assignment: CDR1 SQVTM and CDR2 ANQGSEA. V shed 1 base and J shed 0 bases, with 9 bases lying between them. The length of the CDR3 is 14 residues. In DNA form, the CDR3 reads TGCAGCGTTGAAGTGAAACCCTTGAACACTGAAGCTTTCTTT. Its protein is CSVEVKPLNTEAFF.

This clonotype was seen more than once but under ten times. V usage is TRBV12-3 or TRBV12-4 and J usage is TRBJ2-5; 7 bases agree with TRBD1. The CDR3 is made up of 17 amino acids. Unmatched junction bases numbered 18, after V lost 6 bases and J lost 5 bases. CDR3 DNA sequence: TGTGCCAGCAGGGCCTCACAGGGGCAGGTTTCAGCGGAGACCCAGTACTTC. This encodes CASRASQGQVSAETQYF.

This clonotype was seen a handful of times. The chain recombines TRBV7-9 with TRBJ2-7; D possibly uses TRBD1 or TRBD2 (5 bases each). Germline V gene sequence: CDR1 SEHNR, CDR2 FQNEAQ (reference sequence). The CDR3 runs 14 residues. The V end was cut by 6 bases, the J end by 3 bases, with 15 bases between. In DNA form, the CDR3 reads TGTGCCAGCAGTTACTCGGGACGGTTCTACGAGCAGTACTTC. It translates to CASSYSGRFYEQYF.

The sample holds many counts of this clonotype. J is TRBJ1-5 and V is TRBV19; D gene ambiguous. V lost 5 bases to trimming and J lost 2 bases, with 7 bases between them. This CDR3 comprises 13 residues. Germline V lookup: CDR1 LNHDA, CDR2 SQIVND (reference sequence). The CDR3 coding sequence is TGTGCCAGTAGTGCCTACGGCAATCAGCCCCAGCATTTT. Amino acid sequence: CASSAYGNQPQHF.

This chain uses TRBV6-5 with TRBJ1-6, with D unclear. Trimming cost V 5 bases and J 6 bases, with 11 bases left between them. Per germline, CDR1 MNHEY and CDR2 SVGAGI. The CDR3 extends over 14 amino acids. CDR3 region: CASSRRSANSPLHF. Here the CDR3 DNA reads TGTGCCAGCAGTCGACGGAGCGCTAATTCACCCCTCCACTTT.

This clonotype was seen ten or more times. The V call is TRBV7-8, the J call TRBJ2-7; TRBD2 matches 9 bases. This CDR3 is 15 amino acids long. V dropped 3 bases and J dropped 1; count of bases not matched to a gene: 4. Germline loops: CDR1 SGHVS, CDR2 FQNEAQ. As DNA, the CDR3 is TGTGCCAGCAGCTTCGCGGGAGGGCCGTCCTACGAGCAGTACTTC. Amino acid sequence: CASSFAGGPSYEQYF.

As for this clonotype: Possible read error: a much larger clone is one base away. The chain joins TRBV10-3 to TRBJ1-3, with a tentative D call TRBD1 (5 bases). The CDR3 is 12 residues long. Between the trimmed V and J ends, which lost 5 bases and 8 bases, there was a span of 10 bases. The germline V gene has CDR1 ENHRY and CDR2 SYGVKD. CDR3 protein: CAISTQGHTIYF. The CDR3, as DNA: TGTGCCATCAGTACCCAGGGACACACCATATATTTT.

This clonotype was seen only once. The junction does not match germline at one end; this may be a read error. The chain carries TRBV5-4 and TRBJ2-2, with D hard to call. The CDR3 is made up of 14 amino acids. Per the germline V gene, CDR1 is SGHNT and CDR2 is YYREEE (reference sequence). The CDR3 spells CASSPFEGTGELFF. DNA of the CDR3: TGCGCCAGCAGCCCCTTTGAAGGGACCGGGGAGCTGTTTTTT.

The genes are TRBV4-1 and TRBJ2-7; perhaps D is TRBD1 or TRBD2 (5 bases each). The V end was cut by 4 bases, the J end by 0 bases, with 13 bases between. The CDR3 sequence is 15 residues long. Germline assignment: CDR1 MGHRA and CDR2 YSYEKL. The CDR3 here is CASSLSDGGSYEQYF. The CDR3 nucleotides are TGCGCCAGCAGCCTTTCGGATGGGGGCTCCTACGAGCAGTACTTC.

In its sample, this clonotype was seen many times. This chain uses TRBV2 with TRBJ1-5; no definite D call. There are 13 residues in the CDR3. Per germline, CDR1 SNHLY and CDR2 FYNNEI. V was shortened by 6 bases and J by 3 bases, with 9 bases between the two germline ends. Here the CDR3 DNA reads TGTGCCAGCAGGGTGTGGTTCAATCAGCCCCAGCATTTT. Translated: CASRVWFNQPQHF.

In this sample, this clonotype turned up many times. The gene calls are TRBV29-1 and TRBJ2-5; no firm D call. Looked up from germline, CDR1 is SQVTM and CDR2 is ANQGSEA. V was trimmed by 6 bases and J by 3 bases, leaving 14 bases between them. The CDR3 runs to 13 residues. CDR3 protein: CSVVQSSKETQYF. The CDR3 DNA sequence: TGCAGCGTGGTCCAGTCGAGTAAAGAGACCCAGTACTTC.

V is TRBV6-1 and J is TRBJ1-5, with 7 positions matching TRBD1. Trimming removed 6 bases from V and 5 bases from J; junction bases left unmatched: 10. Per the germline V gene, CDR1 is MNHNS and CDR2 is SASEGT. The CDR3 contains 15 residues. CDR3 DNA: TGTGCCAGCAGCTTGACAGAGGGGGCGGATCAGCCCCAGCATTTT. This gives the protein CASSLTEGADQPQHF.

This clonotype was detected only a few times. The CDR3 sequence: CASSIGDHGEKLFF. The CDR3, as DNA: TGTGCCAGTAGTATTGGCGACCATGGGGAAAAACTGTTTTTT. The chain has TRBV19 and TRBJ1-4; no clear D. CDR3 length: 14 amino acids. Trimming removed 3 bases from V and 8 bases from J, with 13 bases in between. Germline lookup yields CDR1 LNHDA and CDR2 SQIVND (reference sequence).

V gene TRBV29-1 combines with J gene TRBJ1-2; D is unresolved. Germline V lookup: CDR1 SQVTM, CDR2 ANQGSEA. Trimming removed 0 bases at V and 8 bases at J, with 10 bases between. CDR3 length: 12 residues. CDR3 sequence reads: CSVEDMGSGYTF. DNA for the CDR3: TGCAGCGTTGAAGACATGGGGAGCGGCTACACCTTC.

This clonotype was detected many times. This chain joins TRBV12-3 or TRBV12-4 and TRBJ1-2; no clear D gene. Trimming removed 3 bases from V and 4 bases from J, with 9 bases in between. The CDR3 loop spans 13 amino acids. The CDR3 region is CASSFSGPYGYTF. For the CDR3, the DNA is TGTGCCAGCAGTTTTTCTGGTCCCTATGGCTACACCTTC.

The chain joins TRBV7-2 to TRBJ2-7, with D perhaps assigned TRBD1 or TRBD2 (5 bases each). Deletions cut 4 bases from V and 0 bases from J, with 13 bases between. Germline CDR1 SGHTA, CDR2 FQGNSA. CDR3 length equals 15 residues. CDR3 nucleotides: TGTGCCAGCAGCTGGGGGACGCCAAGCTCCTACGAGCAGTACTTC. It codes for CASSWGTPSSYEQYF.